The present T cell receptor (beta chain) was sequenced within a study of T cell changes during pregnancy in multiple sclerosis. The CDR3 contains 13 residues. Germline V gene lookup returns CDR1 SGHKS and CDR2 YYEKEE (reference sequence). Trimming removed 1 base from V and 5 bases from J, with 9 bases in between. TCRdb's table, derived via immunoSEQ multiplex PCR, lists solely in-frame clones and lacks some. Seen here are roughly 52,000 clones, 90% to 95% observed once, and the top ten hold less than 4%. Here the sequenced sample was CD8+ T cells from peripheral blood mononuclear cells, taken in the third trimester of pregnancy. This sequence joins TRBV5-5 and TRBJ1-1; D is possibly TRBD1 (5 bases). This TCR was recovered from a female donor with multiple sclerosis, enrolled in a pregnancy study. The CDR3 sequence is CASSLSGETEAFF. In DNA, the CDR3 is TGTGCCAGCAGCTTGTCGGGGGAAACTGAAGCTTTCTTT.